One and the same sample provided the 20 T cell receptor beta chains below, sequenced in a study of cytomegalovirus exposure and HLA in healthy donors. Vbeta (60) and Jbeta (13) primers were used in the PCR. TCRdb's copy holds only in-frame clones and misses some; the assay was immunoSEQ multiplex PCR. The sample carries around 180,000 clones, 60% to 85% recorded once. Sequenced sample: PBMCs. These receptors originate from a woman between 40 and 55 years old in good health and CMV-seronegative.

The chain has TRBV7-2 and TRBJ2-1, with D unresolved. Trimming removed 4 bases at V and 11 bases at J, with 12 bases between. The CDR3 length is 12 residues. CDR1 is SGHTA and CDR2 is FQGNSA in the germline V gene. Written as DNA, the CDR3 is TGTGCCAGCAGCTCCACTCTCGATAAGCAGTTCTTC. It is translated as CASSSTLDKQFF. Complete variable domain (other parts from reference TRBV7-2 and TRBJ2-1): GAGVSQSPSNKVTEKGKDVELRCDPISGHTALYWYRQSLGQGLEFLIYFQGNSAPDKSGLPSDRFSAERTGGSVSTLTIQRTQQEDSAVYLCASSSTLDKQFFGPGTRLTVL.

The CDR3 region is CAIGQPDTGELFF. The CDR3 DNA reads TGTGCCATCGGACAGCCGGACACCGGGGAGCTGTTTTTT. The chain uses TRBV10-3 and TRBJ2-2; a weak D match, TRBD1 (6 bases). Germline lookup yields CDR1 ENHRY and CDR2 SYGVKD. V was trimmed by 8 bases and J by 3 bases, leaving 10 bases between them. The CDR3 length is 13 residues.

This clone was observed a single time. This chain joins TRBV9 and TRBJ2-2; 9 nucleotides line up with TRBD2. This CDR3 region has 18 residues. Trimming cost V 4 bases and J 6 bases; bases outside gene matches: 16. Germline assignment: CDR1 SGDLS and CDR2 YYNGEE. The DNA of the CDR3 is TGTGCCAGCAGCCCCCGGGCCCAACGGGGACTAGCTCCCGGGGAGCTGTTTTTT. It codes for CASSPRAQRGLAPGELFF.

The V call is TRBV12-5, the J call TRBJ2-7; TRBD2 is a possible D gene (6 bases). Deletions cut 1 base from V and 6 bases from J, with 10 bases between. CDR1 is LGHNT and CDR2 is FRNRAP in the germline V gene. The length of the CDR3 is 13 residues. The CDR3 loop is CASGLGGTGEQYV. In DNA form, the CDR3 reads TGTGCTAGTGGTTTGGGCGGGACGGGCGAGCAGTACGTC.

This clone occurred a few times. The chain joins TRBV10-3 to TRBJ1-3; D call uncertain. Per the germline V gene, CDR1 is ENHRY and CDR2 is SYGVKD. The CDR3 spans 14 residues. Trimming left V 0 bases short and J 0 bases short, with 3 bases between. The CDR3 reads CAISESHSGNTIYF. The CDR3 nucleotides are TGTGCCATCAGTGAGTCCCACTCTGGAAACACCATATATTTT.

The V call is TRBV10-3, the J call TRBJ1-1, with D possibly matching TRBD1 (5 bases). Germline values: CDR1 ENHRY, CDR2 SYGVKD. The V end was cut by 2 bases, the J end by 3 bases, with 13 bases between. CDR3 size: 15 residues. This chain's CDR3 is CAISEDAGPDTEAFF. CDR3 in DNA: TGTGCCATCAGTGAGGATGCAGGGCCGGACACTGAAGCTTTCTTT.

The chain links TRBV9 to TRBJ2-3; 11 positions agree with TRBD2. Germline loops: CDR1 SGDLS, CDR2 YYNGEE. The CDR3 spans 16 residues. J lost 3 bases, V lost 4 bases, and 7 bases had no gene match. CDR3 region: CASSPLAGGPTDTQYF. CDR3 DNA: TGTGCCAGCAGCCCATTAGCGGGAGGGCCAACAGATACGCAGTATTTT.

The genes are TRBV6-5 and TRBJ1-2; TRBD1 agrees at 9 bases. V lost 6 bases and J lost 7; bases outside the gene matches: 12. Germline CDR1 is MNHEY and CDR2 is SVGAGI. The CDR3 is 15 residues long. The DNA for the CDR3 is TGTGCCAGCAGACCACCGGGACAGGGAAACGGTGGCTACACCTTC. Its translation is CASRPPGQGNGGYTF.

This chain uses TRBV11-2 with TRBJ2-4; D is unresolved. From germline, CDR1 is SGHAT and CDR2 FQNNGV. CDR3 length: 13 residues. V was shortened by 2 bases and J by 5 bases, with 7 bases between the two germline ends. The CDR3 nucleotides are TGTGCCAGCAGCTTATGGCTAGAAAACATTCAGTACTTC. It codes for CASSLWLENIQYF.

This chain joins TRBV5-1 and TRBJ2-1; D not resolved. V was cut by 0 bases and J by 6 bases, with 7 bases left in between. The CDR3 contains 13 residues. Germline values: CDR1 SGHRS, CDR2 YFSETQ. This chain's CDR3 is CASSLGLSNEQFF. In DNA, the CDR3 is TGCGCCAGCAGCTTGGGACTGTCCAATGAGCAGTTCTTC.

V and J are TRBV11-3 and TRBJ2-1; 9 bases match TRBD2. The CDR3 loop spans 16 amino acids. The germline gives CDR1 SGHNT, CDR2 YENEEA. Trimming removed 7 bases from V and 4 bases from J; junction bases left unmatched: 11. The CDR3 is CASTDSRREGYNEQFF. CDR3 nucleotides: TGTGCCAGCACCGACTCTCGGCGGGAGGGGTACAATGAGCAGTTCTTC.

The chain joins TRBV18 to TRBJ1-6; the match to TRBD1 covers 7 bases. This CDR3 has 15 amino acids. V lost 7 bases, J lost 5 bases, and 8 bases stayed unmatched. The germline V gene encodes CDR1 KGHSH and CDR2 LQKENI. The DNA of the CDR3 is TGTGCCAGCTTAACGACAGGGACCGATAATTCACCCCTCCACTTT. Residues: CASLTTGTDNSPLHF. Full variable domain (remainder filled in from reference TRBV18 and TRBJ1-6): NAGVMQNPRHLVRRRGQEARLRCSPMKGHSHVYWYRQLPEEGLKFMVYLQKENIIDESGMPKERFSAEFPKEGPSILRIQQVVRGDSAAYFCASLTTGTDNSPLHFGNGTRLTVT.

In this sample, this clone turned up once. The chain joins TRBV28 to TRBJ1-1; 7 positions agree with TRBD1. CDR1 is MDHEN and CDR2 is SYDVKM in the germline V gene. V was clipped by 5 bases and J by 1 base; unmatched bases: 7. This CDR3 comprises 15 residues. CDR3 DNA: TGTGCCAGCAGTGCTACCGGGACAGAGAACACTGAAGCTTTCTTT. Translating gives CASSATGTENTEAFF.

This clone was found a few times. The rearrangement joins TRBV19 to TRBJ2-6, with D uncertain. V dropped 3 bases and J dropped 0 bases, with 9 bases sitting between them. Germline V gene lookup returns CDR1 LNHDA and CDR2 SQIVND (reference sequence). The CDR3 is 16 residues long. The CDR3 sequence: CASSIGPPSGANVLTF. The CDR3 DNA is TGTGCCAGTAGTATCGGTCCCCCCTCTGGGGCCAACGTCCTGACTTTC. Filled out from reference TRBV19 and TRBJ2-6, the complete variable domain reads DGGITQSPKYLFRKEGQNVTLSCEQNLNHDAMYWYRQDPGQGLRLIYYSQIVNDFQKGDIAEGYSVSREKKESFPLTVTSAQKNPTAFYLCASSIGPPSGANVLTFGAGSRLTVL.

This clone showed up many times. The rearrangement links TRBV11-2 to TRBJ2-7, with TRBD2 identical over 12 bases. V shed 5 bases and J 2 bases; nucleotides not matched to a gene: 4. This CDR3 comprises 15 residues. Germline V gives CDR1 SGHAT, CDR2 FQNNGV. The CDR3, as DNA: TGTGCCAGCAGCCCAGGACTAGCGGGACCCTACGAGCAGTACTTC. Residues: CASSPGLAGPYEQYF.

V and J are TRBV7-2 and TRBJ1-5; no clear D gene. The CDR3 has 14 amino acids. V lost 5 bases and J lost 4, with 12 bases in between. The germline V gene encodes CDR1 SGHTA and CDR2 FQGNSA. The CDR3 DNA reads TGTGCCAGCAGCCCGACACCTGGGAATCAGCCCCAGCATTTT. Encoded protein: CASSPTPGNQPQHF.

The chain recombines TRBV5-5 with TRBJ2-6; possibly TRBD1 for D (5 bases). CDR3 length: 16 amino acids. V gave up 0 bases and J gave up 3 bases, with 10 bases separating them. The germline V gene encodes CDR1 SGHKS and CDR2 YYEKEE (reference sequence). CDR3 amino acids: CASSLAVRVGANVLTF. CDR3 sequence (DNA): TGTGCCAGCAGCTTGGCGGTCAGGGTTGGGGCCAACGTCCTGACTTTC. The entire variable domain, with the rest obtained from reference TRBV5-5 and TRBJ2-6, is as follows: DAGVTQSPTHLIKTRGQQVTLRCSPISGHKSVSWYQQVLGQGPQFIFQYYEKEERGRGNFPDRFSARQFPNYSSELNVNALLLGDSALYLCASSLAVRVGANVLTFGAGSRLTVL.

This clone was found a few times. The rearrangement links TRBV5-1 to TRBJ2-7, with D maybe TRBD2 (5 bases). Germline CDR1 SGHRS, CDR2 YFSETQ. Trimming left V 1 base short and J 4 bases short, with 9 bases between. The CDR3 totals 13 residues. The CDR3 reads CASSLRTGYEQYF. The CDR3 region has the DNA TGCGCCAGCAGCTTGAGGACGGGGTACGAGCAGTACTTC.

This CDR3 reads CASSVNGDRLTQETQYF. Here the CDR3 DNA reads TGTGCCAGCAGCGTAAACGGTGACAGGTTAACCCAAGAGACCCAGTACTTC. The chain couples TRBV9 to TRBJ2-5; possible D gene TRBD1, 6 bases. Germline V gives CDR1 SGDLS, CDR2 YYNGEE. V dropped 1 base and J dropped 1 base, with 17 bases sitting between them. The CDR3 loop spans 17 amino acids.

The chain links TRBV27 to TRBJ1-1; no clear D gene. This CDR3 has 14 amino acids. Germline CDR1 MNHEY, CDR2 SMNVEV (reference sequence). The ends were cut back, 9 bases at V and 1 base at J, with 15 bases in the middle. The chain's CDR3 is CASRRGGGNTEAFF. The CDR3 DNA sequence: TGTGCCAGTCGGCGGGGAGGAGGGAACACTGAAGCTTTCTTT.